A selection of T cell receptor beta chains follows, all from one sample in a study of PD-1 blockade in classical Hodgkin lymphoma. Profiling relied on immunoSEQ multiplex PCR, and the TCRdb table lists in-frame clones only, not all of them. The data contain about 36,000 clones, approximately 69% of them singletons. The sequenced sample was peripheral blood mononuclear cells (PBMCs), obtained before the second cycle of nivolumab. All receptors derive from a human donor with classical Hodgkin lymphoma. The CDR3 runs from the conserved cysteine through the conserved F or W. D genes are given only for firm matches. Expanded clones are given a class, and other clones once, few, many or no size at all.

v_gene	abundance	j_gene	len	d_gene	CDR3aa	CDR3nt
TRBV7-9	few	TRBJ1-6	15	TRBD1	CASSLVDRGNSPLHF	TGTGCCAGCAGCTTAGTCGACAGGGGTAATTCACCCCTCCACTTT
TRBV9	.	TRBJ2-3	16	TRBD2	CASSVGAGGPIDTQYF	TGTGCCAGCAGCGTAGGGGCGGGGGGGCCTATAGATACGCAGTATTTT
TRBV2	.	TRBJ1-6	13	.	CASSQGILSPLHF	TGTGCCAGCAGCCAGGGCATCCTCTCACCCCTCCACTTT
TRBV28	.	TRBJ1-5	14	.	CASSLSQGRQPQHF	TGTGCCAGCAGTTTATCCCAGGGGCGTCAGCCCCAGCATTTT
TRBV27	.	TRBJ2-7	15	.	CASSLRAGAGYEQYF	TGTGCCAGCAGTTTACGGGCAGGGGCCGGCTACGAGCAGTACTTC
TRBV9	.	TRBJ1-1	14	TRBD1	CASSKDRVRTEAFF	TGTGCCAGCAGCAAAGACAGGGTGAGAACTGAAGCTTTCTTT
TRBV5-1	few	TRBJ2-3	15	.	CASSLGQRAADTQYF	TGCGCCAGCAGCTTGGGGCAGAGAGCGGCAGATACGCAGTATTTT
TRBV28	few	TRBJ1-4	18	.	CASSRAVGLLRTNEKLFF	TGTGCCAGCAGTCGTGCGGTAGGGTTATTGAGAACTAATGAAAAACTGTTTTTT
TRBV6-1	.	TRBJ2-2	15	.	CASSEAAGVTGELFF	TGTGCCAGCAGCGAAGCGGCAGGGGTGACCGGGGAGCTGTTTTTT
TRBV19	.	TRBJ1-5	16	.	CASSHHAGNSNQPQHF	TGTGCCAGTTCCCACCACGCAGGGAATAGCAATCAGCCCCAGCATTTT
TRBV27	.	TRBJ1-4	14	.	CASTPGGLYEKLFF	TGTGCCAGCACTCCGGGGGGGCTTTATGAAAAACTGTTTTTT
TRBV5-1	.	TRBJ1-4	15	TRBD1	CASSLGDRGPEKLFF	TGCGCCAGCAGCTTGGGGGACAGGGGGCCTGAAAAACTGTTTTTT
TRBV29-1	.	TRBJ2-1	14	.	CSVTRPGGNNEQFF	TGCAGCGTTACCAGGCCGGGTGGGAACAATGAGCAGTTCTTC
TRBV4-2	once	TRBJ2-2	15	.	CASSLLTGSPGELFF	TGTGCCAGCAGCCTACTCACAGGGAGCCCCGGGGAGCTGTTTTTT
TRBV5-4	few	TRBJ2-1	14	.	CASSLEGSHNEQFF	TGTGCCAGCAGCTTGGAGGGATCCCACAATGAGCAGTTCTTC
TRBV7-9	.	TRBJ2-3	13	.	CASSLTFPDTQYF	TGTGCCAGCAGCCTCACTTTTCCCGATACGCAGTATTTT
TRBV9	.	TRBJ2-2	14	.	CASRSGTNTGELFF	TGTGCAAGCCGGAGCGGAACGAACACCGGGGAGCTGTTTTTT
TRBV5-1	medium-sized	TRBJ2-2	16	.	CASSLFGGTDTGELFF	TGCGCCAGCAGCTTGTTTGGGGGCACGGACACCGGGGAGCTGTTTTTT
TRBV19	.	TRBJ2-1	13	.	CASRTDRNYKQFF	TGTGCCAGTAGGACCGACAGGAATTATAAGCAGTTCTTC
TRBV27	.	TRBJ2-5	14	.	CASHKWGTPETQYF	TGTGCCAGCCACAAATGGGGGACCCCAGAGACCCAGTACTTC
TRBV11-3	.	TRBJ2-7	14	.	CASSLGFRSYEQYF	TGTGCCAGCAGCTTAGGGTTCAGGAGCTACGAGCAGTACTTC
TRBV6-1	.	TRBJ1-2	14	TRBD1	CASSEYGQDYGYTF	TGTGCCAGCAGTGAATACGGACAGGACTATGGCTACACCTTC
TRBV2	.	TRBJ1-3	13	.	CASSEVHGNTIYF	TGTGCCAGCAGTGAAGTACACGGAAACACCATATATTTT
TRBV29-1	few	TRBJ2-5	13	.	CSVLTDFQETQYF	TGCAGCGTCCTGACAGACTTCCAAGAGACCCAGTACTTC
TRBV11-2	once	TRBJ2-3	16	.	CASSPRFSLRTDTQYF	TGTGCCAGCAGCCCCCGGTTTAGCCTGAGGACAGATACGCAGTATTTT
TRBV5-1	.	TRBJ2-6	18	.	CASSLAGGPSSGANVLTF	TGCGCCAGCAGCTTGGCCGGGGGACCAAGCTCTGGGGCCAACGTCCTGACTTTC
TRBV9	.	TRBJ2-3	17	TRBD2	CASSVGLSGGGTDTQYF	TGTGCCAGCAGCGTTGGACTTAGCGGGGGGGGCACAGATACGCAGTATTTT
TRBV2	.	TRBJ2-7	14	TRBD1	CASSRQGTPYEQYF	TGTGCCAGCAGTAGACAGGGGACGCCCTACGAGCAGTACTTC
TRBV7-2	.	TRBJ1-5	13	.	CASSFTGDQPQHF	TGTGCCAGCAGCTTTACTGGGGATCAGCCCCAGCATTTT
TRBV19	.	TRBJ1-2	13	.	CASSIGGHYGYTF	TGTGCCAGTAGTATAGGGGGACACTATGGCTACACCTTC
TRBV7-9	.	TRBJ2-1	16	TRBD2	CASSSFSGTAYNEQFF	TGTGCCAGCAGCTCTTTTAGCGGGACTGCATACAATGAGCAGTTCTTC
TRBV19	.	TRBJ2-4	16	.	CASSIVGGLAKNIQYF	TGTGCCAGTAGTATAGTCGGGGGACTGGCCAAAAACATTCAGTACTTC
TRBV2	once	TRBJ1-1	15	.	CASSEVQAGNTEAFF	TGTGCCAGCAGTGAAGTCCAGGCCGGAAACACTGAAGCTTTCTTT
TRBV27	few	TRBJ1-1	14	TRBD1	CASSFSGGGTEAFF	TGTGCCAGCAGTTTTTCAGGGGGGGGCACTGAAGCTTTCTTT
TRBV18	.	TRBJ2-2	16	TRBD1	CASSPRQGRDTGELFF	TGTGCCAGCTCACCCAGACAGGGGCGTGACACCGGGGAGCTGTTTTTT
TRBV28	few	TRBJ2-7	13	.	CASSLGAPGEQYF	TGTGCCAGCAGTTTGGGCGCTCCGGGGGAGCAGTACTTC
TRBV18	.	TRBJ2-7	14	.	CASSPPNSETEKYF	TGTGCCAGCTCACCACCAAATTCAGAGACAGAAAAGTACTTC
TRBV7-2	.	TRBJ1-5	16	TRBD1	CASSLSGQGPYQPQHF	TGTGCCAGCAGCTTATCAGGACAGGGACCCTATCAGCCCCAGCATTTT
TRBV10-3	few	TRBJ1-2	13	.	CAISDSTYYGYTF	TGTGCCATCAGTGACTCGACGTACTATGGCTACACCTTC
TRBV29-1	medium-sized	TRBJ2-1	11	TRBD1	CSVQGAVEQFF	TGCAGCGTACAGGGGGCGGTTGAGCAGTTCTTC
TRBV6-6	.	TRBJ1-4	14	.	CASSYGAGNEKLFF	TGTGCCAGCAGTTACGGGGCCGGGAATGAAAAACTGTTTTTT
TRBV2	.	TRBJ1-6	14	TRBD1	CASSAGQGMTPLHF	TGTGCCAGCAGTGCGGGACAGGGGATGACACCCCTCCACTTT
TRBV19	few	TRBJ2-3	13	TRBD1	CASRGTVTDTQYF	TGTGCCAGTAGGGGGACAGTAACAGATACGCAGTATTTT
TRBV6-5	.	TRBJ2-7	13	.	CASSYSSRGEQYF	TGTGCCAGCAGTTACTCGAGTCGCGGGGAGCAGTACTTC
TRBV9	.	TRBJ2-1	16	TRBD2	CASSVAGTSLGYEQFF	TGTGCCAGCAGCGTAGCCGGGACTAGCCTGGGATATGAGCAGTTCTTC
TRBV7-2	.	TRBJ2-7	14	.	CASSLAGGTYEQYF	TGTGCCAGCAGCTTAGCGGGGGGAACCTACGAGCAGTACTTC
TRBV9	.	TRBJ2-3	13	.	CASSVASTDTQYF	TGTGCCAGCAGCGTAGCTTCCACAGATACGCAGTATTTT
TRBV9	few	TRBJ1-1	13	.	CASSVAGNTEAFF	TGTGCCAGCAGCGTAGCTGGGAACACTGAAGCTTTCTTT
TRBV5-1	few	TRBJ2-3	16	TRBD1	CASSLLGQTTTDTQYF	TGCGCCAGCAGCTTGCTGGGACAGACCACCACAGATACGCAGTATTTT
TRBV4-3	.	TRBJ2-3	15	TRBD2	CASSHTSGDTDTQYF	TGCGCCAGCAGCCACACTAGCGGGGACACAGATACGCAGTATTTT
TRBV6-5	.	TRBJ1-2	13	TRBD1	CASGDRGGYGYTF	TGTGCCAGCGGTGACAGGGGAGGGTATGGCTACACCTTC
TRBV7-3	.	TRBJ2-2	15	TRBD2	CASSPGLASFGELFF	TGTGCCAGCAGCCCGGGACTAGCCTCCTTCGGGGAGCTGTTTTTT
TRBV19	.	TRBJ2-6	16	TRBD1	CATSTGGSAGANVLTF	TGTGCCACCTCGACAGGGGGATCGGCTGGGGCCAACGTCCTGACTTTC
TRBV18	.	TRBJ1-5	16	TRBD1	CASSPENNRGLQPQHF	TGTGCCAGCTCACCAGAAAACAACAGGGGGCTCCAGCCCCAGCATTTT
TRBV12-5	.	TRBJ2-1	18	.	CASGLTLSGQETYNEQFF	TGTGCTAGTGGTTTGACCCTTTCGGGGCAGGAGACCTACAATGAGCAGTTCTTC